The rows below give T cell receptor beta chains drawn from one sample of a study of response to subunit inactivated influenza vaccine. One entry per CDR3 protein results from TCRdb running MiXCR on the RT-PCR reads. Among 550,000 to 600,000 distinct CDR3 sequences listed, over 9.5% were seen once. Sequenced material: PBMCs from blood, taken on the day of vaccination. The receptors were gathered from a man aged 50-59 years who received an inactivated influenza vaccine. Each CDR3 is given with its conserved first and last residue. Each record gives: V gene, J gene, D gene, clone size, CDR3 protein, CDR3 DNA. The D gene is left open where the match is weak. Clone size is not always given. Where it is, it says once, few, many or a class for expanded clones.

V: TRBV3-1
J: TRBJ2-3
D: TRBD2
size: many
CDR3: CASSQKGGRADTQYF
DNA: TGTGCCAGCAGCCAAAAGGGCGGGAGGGCAGATACGCAGTATTTT

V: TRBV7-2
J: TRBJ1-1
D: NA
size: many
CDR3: CASRPGEAEAFF
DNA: TGTGCCAGCAGGCCTGGTGAGGCTGAAGCTTTCTTT

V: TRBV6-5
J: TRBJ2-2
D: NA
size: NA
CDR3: CASSYIGGELFF
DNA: TGTGCCAGCAGTTATATCGGCGGGGAGCTGTTTTTT

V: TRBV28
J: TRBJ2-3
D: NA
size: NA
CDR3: CASRVSADTQYF
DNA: TGTGCCAGCAGGGTTAGTGCAGATACGCAGTATTTT

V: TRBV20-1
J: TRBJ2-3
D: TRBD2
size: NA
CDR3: CSAREVAGIWDTQYF
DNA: TGCAGTGCTAGAGAGGTAGCGGGTATTTGGGATACGCAGTATTTT

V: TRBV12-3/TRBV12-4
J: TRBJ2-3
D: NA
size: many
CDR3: CASSLGLGFRYF
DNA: TGTGCCAGCAGCTTAGGGCTGGGGTTTAGGTATTTT

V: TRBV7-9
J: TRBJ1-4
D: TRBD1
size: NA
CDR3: CASSLRTGASEKLFF
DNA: TGTGCCAGCAGCTTACGGACAGGGGCGAGTGAAAAACTGTTTTTT

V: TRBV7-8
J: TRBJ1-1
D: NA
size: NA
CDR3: CASGSRGIGGTEAFF
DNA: TGTGCCAGCGGGAGCAGGGGTATTGGAGGCACTGAAGCTTTCTTT

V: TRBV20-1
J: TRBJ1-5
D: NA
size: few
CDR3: CSARTQGNGNQPQHF
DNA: TGCAGTGCTAGGACCCAGGGGAACGGCAATCAGCCCCAGCATTTT

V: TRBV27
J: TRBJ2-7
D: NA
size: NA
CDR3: CASSPLPQIYEQYF
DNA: TGTGCCAGCAGTCCCCTACCCCAGATCTACGAGCAGTACTTC

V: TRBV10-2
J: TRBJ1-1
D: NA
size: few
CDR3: CASRDGPVTEAFF
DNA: TGCGCCAGCAGGGACGGACCGGTGACTGAAGCTTTCTTT

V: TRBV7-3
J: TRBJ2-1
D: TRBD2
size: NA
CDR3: CASSLQGLAYNEQFF
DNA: TGTGCCAGCAGCTTACAGGGACTAGCGTACAATGAGCAGTTCTTC

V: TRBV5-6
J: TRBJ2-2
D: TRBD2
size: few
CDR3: CASSQRLAAGELFF
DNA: TGTGCCAGCAGCCAGCGACTAGCGGCCGGGGAGCTGTTTTTT

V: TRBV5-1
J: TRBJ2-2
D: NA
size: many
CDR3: CASSLVTTVTGELFF
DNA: TGCGCCAGCAGCTTAGTAACAACGGTCACCGGGGAGCTGTTTTTT

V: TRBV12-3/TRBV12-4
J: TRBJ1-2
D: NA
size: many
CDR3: CASGPGSYGYTF
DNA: TGTGCCAGCGGACCAGGGAGCTATGGCTACACCTTC

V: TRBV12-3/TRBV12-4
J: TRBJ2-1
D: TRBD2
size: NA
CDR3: CASASYGLADNEQFF
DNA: TGTGCCAGCGCTAGTTATGGACTAGCGGACAATGAGCAGTTCTTC

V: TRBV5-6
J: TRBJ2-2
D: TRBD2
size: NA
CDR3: CASSRGPSGRTTGELFF
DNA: TGTGCCAGCTCCCGAGGTCCTAGCGGGAGGACAACCGGGGAGCTGTTTTTT

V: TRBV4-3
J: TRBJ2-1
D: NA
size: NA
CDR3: CASSARAGAGNEQFF
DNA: TGCGCCAGCTCAGCCAGGGCAGGGGCCGGGAATGAGCAGTTCTTC

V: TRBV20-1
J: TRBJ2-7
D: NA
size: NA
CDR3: CSATAGPSYEQYF
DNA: TGCAGTGCTACGGCGGGACCCTCCTACGAGCAGTACTTC

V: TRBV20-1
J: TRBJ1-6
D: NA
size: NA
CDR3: CSARDLAGGHNSPLHF
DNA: TGCAGTGCTAGAGATCTCGCCGGGGGACATAATTCACCCCTCCACTTT

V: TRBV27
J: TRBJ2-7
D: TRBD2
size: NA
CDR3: CASTPLGTSGQDEQYF
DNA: TGTGCCAGCACCCCTCTTGGGACTAGCGGGCAGGACGAGCAGTACTTC

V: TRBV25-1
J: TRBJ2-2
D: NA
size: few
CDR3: CAIRTDSDGELFF
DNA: TGTGCCATCCGGACAGACTCAGACGGGGAGCTGTTTTTT

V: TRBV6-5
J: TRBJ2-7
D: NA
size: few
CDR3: CASSYSTTPRGAYEQYF
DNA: TGTGCCAGCAGTTACTCAACGACCCCGAGAGGGGCCTACGAGCAGTACTTC

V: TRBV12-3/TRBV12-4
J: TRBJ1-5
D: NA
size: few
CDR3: CASSLLHSNQPQHF
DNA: TGTGCCAGCAGTTTATTACATAGCAATCAGCCCCAGCATTTT

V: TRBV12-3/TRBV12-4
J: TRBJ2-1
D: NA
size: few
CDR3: CASSRTGLGGSYNEQFF
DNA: TGTGCCAGCAGCCGAACCGGACTAGGGGGGTCCTACAATGAGCAGTTCTTC

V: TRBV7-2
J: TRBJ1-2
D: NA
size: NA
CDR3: CASSFSTGRYGYTF
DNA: TGTGCCAGCAGCTTCTCTACGGGGAGGTATGGCTACACCTTC

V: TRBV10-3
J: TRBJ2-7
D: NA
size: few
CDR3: CAISDRTGSYEQYF
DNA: TGTGCCATCAGTGATCGTACAGGGTCCTACGAGCAGTACTTC

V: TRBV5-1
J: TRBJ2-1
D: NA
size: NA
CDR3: CASSLGGKSSYNEQFF
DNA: TGCGCCAGCAGCTTGGGCGGCAAGAGCTCCTACAATGAGCAGTTCTTC

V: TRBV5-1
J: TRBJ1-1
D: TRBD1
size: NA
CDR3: CASRRMTGDIAEAFF
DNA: TGCGCCAGCAGACGCATGACAGGGGATATCGCTGAAGCTTTCTTT

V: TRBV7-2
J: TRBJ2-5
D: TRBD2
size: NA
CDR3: CASSLIGRGSRGETQYF
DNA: TGTGCCAGCAGCCTAATAGGGCGCGGGAGTCGGGGAGAGACCCAGTACTTC

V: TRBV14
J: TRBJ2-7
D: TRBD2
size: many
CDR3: CASSQEVPWTSVGIEQYF
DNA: TGTGCCAGCAGCCAAGAAGTCCCCTGGACTAGCGTTGGTATCGAGCAGTACTTC

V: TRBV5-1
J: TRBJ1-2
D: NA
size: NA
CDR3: CASERGDSRRGGYTF
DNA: TGCGCCAGCGAGAGAGGGGACTCTCGAAGGGGTGGCTACACCTTC

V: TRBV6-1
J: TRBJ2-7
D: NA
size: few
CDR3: CASRNGASSYEQYF
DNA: TGTGCCAGCAGAAACGGGGCCTCTTCCTACGAGCAGTACTTC

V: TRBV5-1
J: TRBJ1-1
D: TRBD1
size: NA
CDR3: CASSHRTGGRSPEAFF
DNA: TGCGCCAGCAGCCATCGGACAGGGGGCCGTTCCCCTGAAGCTTTCTTT

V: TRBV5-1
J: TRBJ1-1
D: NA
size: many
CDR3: CASSYGTNTEAFF
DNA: TGCGCCAGCAGCTACGGGACAAACACTGAAGCTTTCTTT

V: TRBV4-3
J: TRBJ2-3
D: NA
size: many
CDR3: CASSQERADTQYF
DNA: TGCGCCAGCAGCCAAGAACGGGCAGATACGCAGTATTTT

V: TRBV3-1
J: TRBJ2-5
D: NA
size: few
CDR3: CASSHPLGETQYF
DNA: TGTGCCAGCAGCCATCCCCTTGGGGAGACCCAGTACTTC

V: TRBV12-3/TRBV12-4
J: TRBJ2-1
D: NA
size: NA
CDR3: CASSPTAEQFF
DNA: TGTGCCAGCAGTCCGACTGCTGAGCAGTTCTTC

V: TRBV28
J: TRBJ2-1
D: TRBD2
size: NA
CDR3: CASSSGLASRGEQFF
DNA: TGTGCCAGCAGTTCGGGACTAGCGTCCCGGGGGGAGCAGTTCTTC

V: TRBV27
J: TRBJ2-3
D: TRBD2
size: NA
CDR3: CASSLTGGTSTDTQYF
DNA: TGTGCCAGCAGTTTGACGGGAGGCACTAGCACAGATACGCAGTATTTT

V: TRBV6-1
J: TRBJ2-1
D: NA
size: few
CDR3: CASTKTRGSGNEQFF
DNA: TGTGCCAGCACCAAAACCAGGGGTTCGGGGAATGAGCAGTTCTTC

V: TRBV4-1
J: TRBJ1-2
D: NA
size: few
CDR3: CASSPPGGGYTF
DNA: TGCGCCAGCAGCCCCCCCGGAGGTGGCTACACCTTC

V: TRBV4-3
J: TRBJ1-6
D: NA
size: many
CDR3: CASSQDGRTYTISPLHF
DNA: TGCGCCAGCAGCCAAGATGGACGGACCTACACCATTTCACCCCTCCACTTT

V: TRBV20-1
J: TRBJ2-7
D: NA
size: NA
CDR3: CSATSEYEQYF
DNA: TGCAGTGCTACCTCAGAGTACGAGCAGTACTTC

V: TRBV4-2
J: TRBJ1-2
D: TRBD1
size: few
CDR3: CASSQVPSTGGPLYGYTF
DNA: TGTGCCAGCAGCCAAGTCCCTTCGACAGGGGGCCCCCTCTATGGCTACACCTTC

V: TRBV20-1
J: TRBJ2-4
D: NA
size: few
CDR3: CSAREGNRKNIQYF
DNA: TGCAGTGCCAGAGAGGGGAACAGGAAAAACATTCAGTACTTC

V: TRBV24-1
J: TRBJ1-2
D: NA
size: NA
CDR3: CATSFGSGYTF
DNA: TGTGCCACCAGCTTCGGGTCCGGCTACACCTTC

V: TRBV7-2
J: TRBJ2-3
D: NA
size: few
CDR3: CASTRTVTDTQYF
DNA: TGTGCCAGCACCCGGACAGTCACAGATACGCAGTATTTT

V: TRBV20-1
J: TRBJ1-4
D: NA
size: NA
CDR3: CSARDLKGEGKLFF
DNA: TGCAGTGCTAGAGATTTGAAAGGGGAGGGGAAACTGTTTTTT

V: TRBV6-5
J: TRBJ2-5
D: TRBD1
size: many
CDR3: CASSYGQEETQYF
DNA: TGTGCCAGCAGCTACGGACAGGAGGAGACCCAGTACTTC

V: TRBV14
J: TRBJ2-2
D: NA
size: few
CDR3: CASSLTPGLNTGELFF
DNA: TGTGCCAGCAGCCTGACCCCGGGACTGAACACCGGGGAGCTGTTTTTT

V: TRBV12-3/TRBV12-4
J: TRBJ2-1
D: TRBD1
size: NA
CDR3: CASSPGGWSNEQFF
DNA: TGTGCCAGCAGTCCAGGGGGCTGGAGCAATGAGCAGTTCTTC

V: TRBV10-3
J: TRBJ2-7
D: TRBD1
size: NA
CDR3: CAISESRWTGYYEQYF
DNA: TGTGCCATCAGTGAGTCCCGCTGGACAGGCTACTACGAGCAGTACTTC

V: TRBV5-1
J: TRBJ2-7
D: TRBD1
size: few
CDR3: CASSLQGDVSYEQYF
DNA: TGCGCCAGCAGCTTACAGGGGGATGTCTCCTACGAGCAGTACTTC

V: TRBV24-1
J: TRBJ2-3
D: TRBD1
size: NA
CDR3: CATSDLWHRGSAQYF
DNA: TGTGCCACCAGTGATTTGTGGCACAGGGGATCCGCGCAGTATTTT

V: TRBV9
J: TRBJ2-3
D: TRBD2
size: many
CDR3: CASSVTSGRLTDTQYF
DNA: TGTGCCAGCAGCGTAACTAGCGGGAGGTTAACAGATACGCAGTATTTT

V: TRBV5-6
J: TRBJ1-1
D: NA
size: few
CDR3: CASSLQGPTEAFF
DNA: TGTGCCAGCAGCTTGCAGGGTCCCACTGAAGCTTTCTTT

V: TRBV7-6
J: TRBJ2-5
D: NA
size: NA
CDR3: CASSLAYRASTIQETQYF
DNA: TGTGCCAGCAGCTTAGCGTACAGGGCGAGTACTATCCAAGAGACCCAGTACTTC

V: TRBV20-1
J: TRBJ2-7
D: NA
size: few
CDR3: CSARSARSYEQYF
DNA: TGCAGTGCTCGATCAGCCCGATCCTACGAGCAGTACTTC

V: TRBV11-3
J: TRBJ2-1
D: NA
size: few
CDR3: CASSLAQGPNNEQFF
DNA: TGTGCCAGCAGCTTAGCACAGGGCCCAAACAATGAGCAGTTCTTC